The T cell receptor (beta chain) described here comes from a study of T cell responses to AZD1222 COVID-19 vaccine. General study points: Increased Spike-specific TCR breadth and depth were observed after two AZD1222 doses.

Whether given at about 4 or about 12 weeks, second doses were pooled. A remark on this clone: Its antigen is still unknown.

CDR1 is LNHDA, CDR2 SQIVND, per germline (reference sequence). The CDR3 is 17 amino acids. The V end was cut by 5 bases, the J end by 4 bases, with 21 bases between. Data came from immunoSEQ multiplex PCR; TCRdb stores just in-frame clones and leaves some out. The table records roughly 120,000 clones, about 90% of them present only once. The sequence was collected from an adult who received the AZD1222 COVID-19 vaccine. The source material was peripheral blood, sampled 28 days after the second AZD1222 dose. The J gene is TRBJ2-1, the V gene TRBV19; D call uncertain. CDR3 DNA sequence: TGTGCCAGTAGTCTCCTGGCCAGCCCCAATAGGTACAATGAGCAGTTCTTC. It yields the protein CASSLLASPNRYNEQFF.